This T cell receptor beta chain was recorded in a study of brain T cells in children with intractable seizures (dated by TCRdb to 2020 to 2023). Some background on the complete study: Resected brain tissue from 53 pediatric epilepsy surgery cases was initially screened for immune gene transcripts with a NanoString immunology panel. Of the roughly 12 selected surgery cases, pre-surgery blood was also sequenced for eight, so four had brain tissue only. The full study reports these points: Viral specificity was inferred only from CDR3 sequence similarity, and patients' HCMV serostatus was unknown. Because sequencing depth differed between pre- and post-surgery blood, the absence of clones from the pre-surgery sample may reflect undersampling.

According to the study, the label for this sample's time point signals: blood from clinic visit 5 months post-surgery; TSC patient then seizure free. The surgery cases that showed the highest brain T cell transcript signatures were chosen for TCR beta chain sequencing of brain tissue, and of blood when it was available. Patients had been treated with at least one anti-epileptic drug before surgery. The TCR-sequenced patients were children whose drug-resistant epilepsy was caused by tuberous sclerosis complex, focal cortical dysplasia, Rasmussen encephalitis or hemimegalencephaly. Bulk genomic DNA was isolated from unsorted brain tissue and whole blood using the Monarch genomic DNA purification kit. On this clone: No cognate antigen has been identified for it. No base quality information exists; no much larger clone differs at one position.

Inclusive of the bounding cysteine and phenylalanine, the CDR3 is 14 residues long. Kept here is only the CDR3 DNA, which spans 42 bases and is read in frame from base 1. V has 4 bases trimmed and J has 10 bases trimmed; junction bases matching no gene number 11. Via the germline V gene, CDR1 is SGHDT and CDR2 YYEEEE. TCR beta chain sequences were generated from genomic DNA using the immunoSEQ assay. The authors' analysis ran thus. Any CDR3 sequence that did not begin with the conserved framework cysteine at position 104 was removed by hand. To get clonality, the normalized Shannon's Diversity Index was subtracted from one, giving values from 0 (maximal diversity) to 1 (oligoclonal). Chi-squared comparison-of-proportions tests assessed whether the same CDR3 differed in frequency between samples, such as brain versus blood. Public clonotypes were identified through searches of immuneACCESS, and similarity to known antiviral clonotypes was evaluated with the VDJdb browser. The immuneACCESS repertoire file appears here via TCRdb, limited to in-frame rearrangements. These files lack a portion of the clones; in checked studies, under half of the deficit traces to unresolved V genes, and the cause of the others is not known. V and J calls and clone size are those listed in that table; D and trimming were worked out from the DNA. Here the sample has around 340,000 clones; over 90% occur a single time. About 6% of the sample is in the top ten clones.

Sequences were derived from peripheral blood, sampled approximately 5 months after surgery. The TCR sequence derives from a boy under three years old with tuberous sclerosis and intractable seizures. Recombination joined TRBV5-6 with TRBJ1-1, and TRBD1 matches 9 of the central bases. The DNA is as follows: TGTGCCAGCAGCACGGGACAGGGCCCCCTTCGAGCTTTCTTT. Protein translation: CASSTGQGPLRAFF.